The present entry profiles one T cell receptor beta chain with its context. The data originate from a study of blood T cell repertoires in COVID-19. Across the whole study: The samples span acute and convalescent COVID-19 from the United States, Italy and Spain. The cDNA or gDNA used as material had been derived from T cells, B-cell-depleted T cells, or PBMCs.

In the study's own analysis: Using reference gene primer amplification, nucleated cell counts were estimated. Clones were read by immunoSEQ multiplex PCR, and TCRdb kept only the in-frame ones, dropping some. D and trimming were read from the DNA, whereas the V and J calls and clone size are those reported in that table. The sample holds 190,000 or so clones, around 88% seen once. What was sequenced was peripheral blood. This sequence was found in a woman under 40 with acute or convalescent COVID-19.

Here the CDR3 reads CASSPTEGSNQPQHF. CDR3 nucleotides: TGTGCCAGCAGCCCAACGGAGGGAAGCAATCAGCCCCAGCATTTT. V and J are TRBV3-1 (or the pseudogene TRBV3-2) and TRBJ1-5, with D hard to call. Germline V gene sequence: CDR1 LGHDT, CDR2 YNNKEL (reference sequence). V lost 4 bases and J 1 base, leaving 11 bases between the germline ends. CDR3 size: 15 residues.